The rows below give T cell receptor beta chains drawn from one sample of a study of blood T cells in healthy people across ages. TCRdb analysed the 5' RACE reads with MiXCR anew, one entry per CDR3 protein. Of more than 650,000 distinct CDR3 sequences in the sample, about a quarter were seen once. This sample also belongs to another study, concerning T cells of mothers and their children.

Sequencing used blood. These receptors came from a boy aged 5-17 years in good health. Each CDR3 is given with its conserved first and last residue. The D gene is left open where the match is weak. A row's size may be missing; if present it is once, few, many or a size class.

clone_size | j_call | v_call | d_call | cdr3_nt | cdr3_aa
few | TRBJ2-1 | TRBV20-1 | TRBD1 | TGCAGTGCCGCACAGGGGGCACAGAGCTACAATGAGCAGTTCTTC | CSAAQGAQSYNEQFF
NA | TRBJ2-2 | TRBV10-3 | NA | TGTGCCATCAGTGATCGGGCAGGGGTTGCCGGGGAGCTGTTTTTT | CAISDRAGVAGELFF
few | TRBJ2-3 | TRBV6-5 | TRBD2 | TGTGCCAGCGGGGGGGGCACAGATACGCAGTATTTT | CASGGGTDTQYF
NA | TRBJ2-1 | TRBV6-2/TRBV6-3 | TRBD2 | TGTGCCAGCATTAGAGCGGGGCCGGCTTACAATGAGCAGTTCTTC | CASIRAGPAYNEQFF
NA | TRBJ1-1 | TRBV2 | NA | TGTGCCAGCAAGGGAGCGGGGGCTGGTGAAGCTTTCTTT | CASKGAGAGEAFF
NA | TRBJ1-3 | TRBV12-3/TRBV12-4 | TRBD1 | TGTGCCAGCAGTTTAGCCGGGACAGGGGGCCGAGGAAACACCATATATTTT | CASSLAGTGGRGNTIYF
NA | TRBJ2-7 | TRBV28 | NA | TGTGCCAGCAGGACTACGGGACAAGTAGGGGAGCAGTACTTC | CASRTTGQVGEQYF
NA | TRBJ2-7 | TRBV4-1 | NA | TGCGCCAGCAGCGATAATCATAGGGACGAGCAGTACTTC | CASSDNHRDEQYF
few | TRBJ1-4 | TRBV2 | NA | TGTGCCGGCAGGGTCCGGGCAACTAATGAAAAACTGTTTTTT | CAGRVRATNEKLFF
few | TRBJ1-5 | TRBV7-9 | NA | TGTGCCAGCAGCTCGCGAAGTGGAAGCAATCAGCCCCAGCATTTT | CASSSRSGSNQPQHF
NA | TRBJ2-7 | TRBV20-1 | NA | TGCAGTGCAACCGGGACATCGTCGACCTACGAGCAGTACTTC | CSATGTSSTYEQYF
few | TRBJ2-7 | TRBV7-9 | NA | TGTGCCAGCACTCCACTAGGCGAGCAGTACTTC | CASTPLGEQYF
NA | TRBJ2-1 | TRBV5-1 | TRBD1 | TGCGCCAGCAGCTTGCGGTCCGGGACAGGGCTTTCAATCAATGAGCAGTTCTTC | CASSLRSGTGLSINEQFF
NA | TRBJ2-7 | TRBV30 | NA | TGTGCCTTGACAGTCTCCTACGAGCAGTACTTC | CALTVSYEQYF
few | TRBJ2-3 | TRBV29-1 | NA | TGCAGCGTCTACCCCGTGGGCTATACGCAGTATTTT | CSVYPVGYTQYF
NA | TRBJ2-5 | TRBV20-1 | NA | NA | CSAGDRGTYGYTFGSGTQYF
NA | TRBJ2-6 | TRBV28 | NA | TGTGCCACCGAGGGCCACGGGGCCAACGTCCTGACTTTC | CATEGHGANVLTF
few | TRBJ2-7 | TRBV14 | TRBD1 | TGTGCCAGCAGATCGGGACAGCTCTACGAGCAGTACTTC | CASRSGQLYEQYF
few | TRBJ1-1 | TRBV7-9 | NA | TGTGCCAGCAGCAAAAGCGCCCTTTTCGACACTGAAGCTTTCTTT | CASSKSALFDTEAFF
NA | TRBJ2-3 | TRBV20-1 | NA | TGCAGTGCTCCCTCTCGCGGGGGCACGCAGTATTTT | CSAPSRGGTQYF
once | TRBJ2-7 | TRBV10-3 | NA | TGTGCCATCAGGGACAGTGGGCTATCCTACGAGCAGTACTTC | CAIRDSGLSYEQYF
few | TRBJ1-5 | TRBV6-2/TRBV6-3 | NA | TGTGCCAGCAGTTACTTTGGAAGGGACCAGCCCCAGCATTTT | CASSYFGRDQPQHF
NA | TRBJ2-1 | TRBV7-9 | NA | TGTGCCAGCAGCTTAGCGCGGCAGGGGAATATCTACAATGAGCAGTTCTTC | CASSLARQGNIYNEQFF